Below, 22 T cell receptor beta chains from the same sample are listed, as sequenced in a study of cytomegalovirus exposure and HLA in healthy donors. Profiled with immunoSEQ multiplex PCR; TCRdb holds only in-frame clones, not every one. Counted here are about 120,000 clones, approximately 87% occurring once; the ten biggest clones make up about 6%. The sequencing sample was made of PBMCs. These receptors were obtained from a woman under 30 in good health and CMV-seropositive.

The V call is TRBV7-9, the J call TRBJ1-2; D is undetermined. V lost 5 bases to trimming and J lost 6 bases, with 16 bases between them. Germline V gives CDR1 SEHNR, CDR2 FQNEAQ (reference sequence). CDR3 size: 14 residues. CDR3 nucleotide sequence: TGTGCCAGCAGCCCTTGGGAGGGAATGAATGGCTACACCTTC. Its translation is CASSPWEGMNGYTF.

This chain joins TRBV5-6 and TRBJ1-6; tentatively, D is TRBD1 (6 bases). The germline gives CDR1 SGHDT, CDR2 YYEEEE. V was shortened by 3 bases and J by 6 bases, with 22 bases between the two germline ends. The CDR3 covers 18 residues. Written as DNA, the CDR3 is TGTGCCAGCAGCTCGCCGACCCTTTCACAGGGTAGTAATTCACCCCTCCACTTT. This gives the protein CASSSPTLSQGSNSPLHF.

The chain couples TRBV29-1 to TRBJ1-1; D unresolved. V lost 7 bases to trimming and J lost 2 bases, with 8 bases between them. This CDR3 is 11 amino acids long. From germline, CDR1 is SQVTM and CDR2 ANQGSEA. CDR3 residues: CSAGLNTEAFF. In DNA, the CDR3 is TGCAGCGCCGGACTTAACACTGAAGCTTTCTTT.

This chain connects TRBV11-2 to TRBJ1-2; 7 bases match TRBD1. Germline-derived CDR1 and CDR2 are SGHAT and FQNNGV. The CDR3 sequence is 13 residues long. V dropped 6 bases and J dropped 4; count of bases not matched to a gene: 5. CDR3 protein: CASRPGGTYGYTF. The CDR3 DNA sequence: TGTGCCAGCAGGCCAGGGGGTACCTATGGCTACACCTTC.

The chain combines TRBV2 with TRBJ2-2, with TRBD2 identical over 13 bases. This CDR3 is built from 16 residues. V dropped 8 bases and J dropped 7; count of bases not matched to a gene: 10. Germline V gene lookup returns CDR1 SNHLY and CDR2 FYNNEI. The CDR3 nucleotides read TGTGCCAGCCTCCCCGGACTAGCGGGAGTCGGCGGGGAGCTGTTTTTT. Translating it yields CASLPGLAGVGGELFF.

The chain uses TRBV9 and TRBJ1-5; 7 nucleotides line up with TRBD1. The V and J ends lost 3 bases and 3 bases, in that order; junction bases with no gene match: 6. The germline V gene encodes CDR1 SGDLS and CDR2 YYNGEE. CDR3 length: 15 amino acids. CDR3 loop: CASSEGGRDNQPQHF. The DNA of the CDR3 is TGTGCCAGCAGCGAAGGGGGCAGGGACAATCAGCCCCAGCATTTT.

The V gene is TRBV29-1, the J gene TRBJ2-2; 11 bases fit TRBD2. This CDR3 is 20 amino acids long. Germline CDR1 SQVTM, CDR2 ANQGSEA. J gave up 1 base and V 0 bases, and 13 bases lay outside the gene matches. CDR3 residues: CSVEENLEGLAELNTGELFF. The CDR3 DNA follows: TGCAGCGTTGAAGAGAACTTGGAGGGACTAGCGGAGCTGAACACCGGGGAGCTGTTTTTT.

This clone appeared a few times. The gene calls are TRBV9 and TRBJ2-1; 9 bases line up with TRBD2. V was clipped by 3 bases and J by 12 bases; unmatched bases: 19. CDR3 length: 17 amino acids. The germline gives CDR1 SGDLS, CDR2 YYNGEE. This chain's CDR3 is CASSAEIAGDERQGQFF. The DNA of the CDR3 is TGTGCCAGCAGCGCCGAGATAGCGGGAGATGAAAGACAAGGGCAGTTCTTC.

The chain has TRBV7-9 and TRBJ1-1, with unresolved D. The V end lost 5 bases, the J end lost 1 base, and 5 bases lay between the germline ends. Per the germline V gene, CDR1 is SEHNR and CDR2 is FQNEAQ (reference sequence). CDR3 length equals 12 residues. The CDR3 nucleotides read TGTGCCAGCAGCCAACAGAACACTGAAGCTTTCTTT. Translation gives CASSQQNTEAFF.

V is TRBV9 and J is TRBJ2-7, with 7 bases that match TRBD2. Trimming removed 0 bases from V and 4 bases from J; junction bases left unmatched: 7. From germline, CDR1 is SGDLS and CDR2 YYNGEE. The CDR3 is 15 residues long. Written as DNA, the CDR3 is TGTGCCAGCAGCGTAGCCGTGGGGGGGAATTACGAGCAGTACTTC. This encodes CASSVAVGGNYEQYF. The full variable domain, in which reference TRBV9 and TRBJ2-7 provide the parts outside the CDR3, is DSGVTQTPKHLITATGQRVTLRCSPRSGDLSVYWYQQSLDQGLQFLIQYYNGEERAKGNILERFSAQQFPDLHSELNLSSLELGDSALYFCASSVAVGGNYEQYFGPGTRLTVT.

This chain connects TRBV10-3 to TRBJ1-1; D is possibly TRBD1 (6 bases). The germline CDR1 and CDR2 sequences are ENHRY and SYGVKD. The CDR3 is 15 residues long. Trimming cost V 3 bases and J 0 bases, with 11 bases left between them. CDR3 sequence reads: CAISDRTVMNTEAFF. CDR3 bases: TGTGCCATCAGTGATCGGACAGTGATGAACACTGAAGCTTTCTTT.

The chain recombines TRBV18 with TRBJ1-2; a weak D match, TRBD1 (5 bases). The V and J ends lost 6 bases and 7 bases respectively, with 27 bases between them. This CDR3 is built from 17 residues. CDR1 is KGHSH, CDR2 LQKENI, per germline. As DNA, the CDR3 is TGTGCCAGCTCTGCCGACCGGGACTCCTCCCCAAATCGTGGCTACACCTTC. Translating gives CASSADRDSSPNRGYTF.

The chain combines TRBV7-2 with TRBJ2-5, with D perhaps matching TRBD1 (6 bases). V was pared by 5 bases and J by 4 bases, with 20 bases between. Germline CDR1 SGHTA, CDR2 FQGNSA. CDR3 length: 16 residues. CDR3: CASSPSRGISRETQYF. In DNA, the CDR3 is TGTGCCAGCAGCCCGAGCAGGGGAATCTCCCGAGAGACCCAGTACTTC.

The chain is built from TRBV19 and TRBJ1-2; D is unresolved. V lost 8 bases, J lost 8 bases, and 18 bases lay in between. Germline V CDR1 and CDR2: LNHDA, SQIVND (reference sequence). CDR3 length: 13 amino acids. CDR3 nucleotide sequence: TGTGCCAGTCAGAGTTATTCCTCGGGAGGCTACACCTTC. This translates into CASQSYSSGGYTF.

This chain links TRBV9 with TRBJ2-3; D possibly corresponds to TRBD1 (5 bases). There are 16 residues in the CDR3. Germline assignment: CDR1 SGDLS and CDR2 YYNGEE. Trimming shortened V by 3 bases and J by 4 bases, and 18 bases separated the two germline ends. As DNA, the CDR3 is TGTGCCAGCAGCGGGGATCGTGGGGCCGAGGCAGATACGCAGTATTTT. This translates into CASSGDRGAEADTQYF.

J is TRBJ1-1 and V is TRBV11-3; no definite D call. Trimming removed 1 base at V and 5 bases at J, with 8 bases between. CDR3 length: 13 residues. Germline loops: CDR1 SGHNT, CDR2 YENEEA. The CDR3 nucleotides are TGTGCCAGCAGCTTAGTAAGAGATACTGAAGCTTTCTTT. Translated: CASSLVRDTEAFF.

This clone was counted a single time. This chain links TRBV1 with TRBJ1-5. TRBV1 is labeled a pseudogene. The CDR3 runs 15 residues. The CDR3 is CTSSVRDSINQPQHF. Here the CDR3 DNA reads TGCACCAGCAGCGTCCGGGACTCAATCAATCAGCCCCAGCATTTT.

This clone was observed a single time. The genes are TRBV18 and TRBJ1-1, with D maybe TRBD1 (6 bases). Trimming removed 2 bases from V and 5 bases from J, with 9 bases in between. The CDR3 consists of 13 residues. The germline gives CDR1 KGHSH, CDR2 LQKENI. DNA for the CDR3: TGTGCCAGCTCACCAGATCAGGGGACTGAAGCTTTCTTT. Translation gives CASSPDQGTEAFF.

J is TRBJ1-2 and V is TRBV28; 8 nucleotides agree with TRBD1. Germline loops: CDR1 MDHEN, CDR2 SYDVKM. The V gene end was trimmed by 10 bases and the J gene end by 7 bases; junction bases not matched to a gene: 5. The CDR3 spans 11 residues. The CDR3 protein is CATGQGRGYTF. DNA for the CDR3: TGTGCCACCGGACAGGGACGTGGCTACACCTTC.

V usage is TRBV4-3 and J usage is TRBJ1-1, with D perhaps matching TRBD1 (6 bases). The CDR3 extends over 13 amino acids. Germline V gene data show CDR1 as LGHNA and CDR2 as YSLEER. V was shortened by 4 bases and J by 4 bases, with 10 bases between the two germline ends. Here the CDR3 reads CASSPQGLTEAFF. For the CDR3, the DNA is TGCGCCAGCAGCCCGCAGGGGCTCACTGAAGCTTTCTTT.

This clone occurred once. V is TRBV5-6 and J is TRBJ1-1, with D hard to call. This CDR3 spans 15 amino acids. V shed 1 base and J shed 2 bases, with 12 bases lying between them. The germline V gene encodes CDR1 SGHDT and CDR2 YYEEEE. This CDR3 reads CASSLFAGKNTEAFF. As DNA, the CDR3 is TGTGCCAGCAGCTTGTTCGCAGGAAAAAACACTGAAGCTTTCTTT.

The V gene is TRBV5-1, the J gene TRBJ2-1; TRBD2 matches 13 bases. V was clipped by 4 bases and J by 5 bases; unmatched bases: 6. Germline V gene data show CDR1 as SGHRS and CDR2 as YFSETQ. This CDR3 region has 16 residues. This CDR3 reads CASSRRTSGGHNEQFF. CDR3 bases: TGCGCCAGCAGCCGGCGGACTAGCGGGGGTCACAATGAGCAGTTCTTC. Looking up the rest from reference TRBV5-1 and TRBJ2-1 gives the full variable domain: KAGVTQTPRYLIKTRGQQVTLSCSPISGHRSVSWYQQTPGQGLQFLFEYFSETQRNKGNFPGRFSGRQFSNSRSEMNVSTLELGDSALYLCASSRRTSGGHNEQFFGPGTRLTVL.